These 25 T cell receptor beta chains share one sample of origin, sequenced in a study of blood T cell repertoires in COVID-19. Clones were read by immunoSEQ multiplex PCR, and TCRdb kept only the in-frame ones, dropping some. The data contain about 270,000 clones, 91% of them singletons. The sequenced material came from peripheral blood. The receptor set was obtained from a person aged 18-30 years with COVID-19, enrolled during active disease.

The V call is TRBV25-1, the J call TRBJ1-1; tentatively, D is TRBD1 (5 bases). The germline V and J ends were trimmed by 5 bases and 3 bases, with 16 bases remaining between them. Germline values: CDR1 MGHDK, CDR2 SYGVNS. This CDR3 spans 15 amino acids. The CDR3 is CASSLSGALHTEAFF. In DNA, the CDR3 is TGTGCCAGCAGTCTCAGCGGGGCCTTGCACACTGAAGCTTTCTTT.

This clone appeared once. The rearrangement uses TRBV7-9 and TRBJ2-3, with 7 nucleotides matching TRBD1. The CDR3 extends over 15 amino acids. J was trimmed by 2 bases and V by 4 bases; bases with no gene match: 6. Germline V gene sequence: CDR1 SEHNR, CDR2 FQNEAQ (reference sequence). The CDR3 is CASSSMGQNTDTQYF. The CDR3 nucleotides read TGTGCCAGCAGCTCAATGGGACAGAACACAGATACGCAGTATTTT.

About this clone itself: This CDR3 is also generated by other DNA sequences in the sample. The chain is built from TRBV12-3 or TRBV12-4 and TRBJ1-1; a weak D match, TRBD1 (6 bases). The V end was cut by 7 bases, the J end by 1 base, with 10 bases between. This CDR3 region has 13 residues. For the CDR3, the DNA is TGTGCCAGCACTCTACAGGGGAACACTGAAGCTTTCTTT. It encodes CASTLQGNTEAFF.

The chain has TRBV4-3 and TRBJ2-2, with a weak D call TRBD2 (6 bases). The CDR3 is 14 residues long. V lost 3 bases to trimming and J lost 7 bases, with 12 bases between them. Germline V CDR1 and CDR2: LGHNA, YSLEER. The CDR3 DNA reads TGCGCCAGCAGCCAGGACTATTCGGTCGGGGAGCTGTTTTTT. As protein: CASSQDYSVGELFF.

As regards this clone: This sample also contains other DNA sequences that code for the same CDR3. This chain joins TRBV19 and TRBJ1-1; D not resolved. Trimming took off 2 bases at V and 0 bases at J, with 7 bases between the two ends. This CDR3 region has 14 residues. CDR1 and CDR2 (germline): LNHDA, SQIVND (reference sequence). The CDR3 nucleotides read TGTGCCAGTAGTATACGGGAACTGAACACTGAAGCTTTCTTT. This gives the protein CASSIRELNTEAFF.

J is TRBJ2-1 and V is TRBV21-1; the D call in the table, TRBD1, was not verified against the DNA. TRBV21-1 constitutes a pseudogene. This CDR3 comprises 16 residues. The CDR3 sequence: CASSPSGTGAYNEQFF. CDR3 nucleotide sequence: TGTGCCAGCAGCCCCTCCGGGACAGGAGCCTACAATGAGCAGTTCTTC.

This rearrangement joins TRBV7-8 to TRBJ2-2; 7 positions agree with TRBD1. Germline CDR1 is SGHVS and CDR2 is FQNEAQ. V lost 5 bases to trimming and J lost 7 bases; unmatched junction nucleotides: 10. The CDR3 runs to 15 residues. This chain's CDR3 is CASSPVETGIGELFF. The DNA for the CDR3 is TGTGCCAGCAGCCCAGTCGAGACAGGGATCGGGGAGCTGTTTTTT.

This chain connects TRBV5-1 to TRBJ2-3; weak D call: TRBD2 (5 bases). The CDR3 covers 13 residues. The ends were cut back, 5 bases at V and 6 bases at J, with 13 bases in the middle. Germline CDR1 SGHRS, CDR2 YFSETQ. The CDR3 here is CASSGGPQDTQYF. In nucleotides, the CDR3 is TGCGCCAGCAGTGGCGGGCCCCAGGATACGCAGTATTTT.

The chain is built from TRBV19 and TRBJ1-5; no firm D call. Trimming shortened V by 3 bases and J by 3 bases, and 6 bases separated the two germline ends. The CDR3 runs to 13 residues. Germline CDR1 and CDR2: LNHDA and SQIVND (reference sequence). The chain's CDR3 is CASSMEVNQPQHF. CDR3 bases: TGTGCCAGTAGTATGGAGGTCAATCAGCCCCAGCATTTT.

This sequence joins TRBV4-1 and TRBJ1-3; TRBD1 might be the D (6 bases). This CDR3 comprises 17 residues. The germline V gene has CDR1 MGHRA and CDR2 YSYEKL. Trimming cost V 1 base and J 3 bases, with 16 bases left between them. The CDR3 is CASSQAGVEGFGNTIYF. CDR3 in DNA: TGCGCCAGCAGCCAAGCAGGGGTTGAGGGGTTTGGAAACACCATATATTTT.

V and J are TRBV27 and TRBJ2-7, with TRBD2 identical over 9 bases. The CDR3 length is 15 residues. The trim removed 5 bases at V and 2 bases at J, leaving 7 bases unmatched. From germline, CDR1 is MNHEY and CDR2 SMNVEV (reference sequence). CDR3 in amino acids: CASSPWAGGPYEQYF. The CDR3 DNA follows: TGTGCCAGCAGTCCCTGGGCGGGAGGGCCCTACGAGCAGTACTTC.

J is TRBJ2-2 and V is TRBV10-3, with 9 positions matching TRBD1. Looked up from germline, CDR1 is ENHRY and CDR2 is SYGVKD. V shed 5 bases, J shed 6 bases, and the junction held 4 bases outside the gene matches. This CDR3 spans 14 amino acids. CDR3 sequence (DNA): TGTGCCATCAGTCCGGGACAGGGCGCCGGGGAGCTGTTTTTT. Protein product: CAISPGQGAGELFF.

DNA for the CDR3: TGTGCCAGCAGGCAGGATCAGGGCACGAGGTATGGCTACACCTTC. As protein: CASRQDQGTRYGYTF. The genes are TRBV4-2 and TRBJ1-2, with D possibly being TRBD1 (5 bases). Deletions cut 6 bases from V and 5 bases from J, with 19 bases between. The CDR3 has 15 amino acids. Germline CDR1 and CDR2: LGHNA and YNFKEQ.

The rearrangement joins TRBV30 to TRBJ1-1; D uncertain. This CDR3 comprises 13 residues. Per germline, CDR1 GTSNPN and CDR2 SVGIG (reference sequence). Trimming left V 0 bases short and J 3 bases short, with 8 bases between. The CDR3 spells CAWSVQVYTEAFF. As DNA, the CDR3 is TGTGCCTGGAGTGTGCAGGTTTACACTGAAGCTTTCTTT.

The CDR3 DNA reads TGTGCCACCAGTGACCCGGACAGGGACTATGGCTACACCTTC. Its translation: CATSDPDRDYGYTF. The chain is built from TRBV24-1 and TRBJ1-2, with TRBD1 identical over 8 bases. The CDR3 loop spans 14 amino acids. Germline V gene data show CDR1 as KGHDR and CDR2 as SFDVKD. V was clipped by 4 bases and J by 3 bases; unmatched bases: 3.

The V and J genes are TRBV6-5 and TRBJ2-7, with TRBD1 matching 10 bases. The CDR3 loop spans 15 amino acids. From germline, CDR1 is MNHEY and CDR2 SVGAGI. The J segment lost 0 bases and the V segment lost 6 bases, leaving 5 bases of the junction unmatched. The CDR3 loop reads CASSSRTGGSYEQYF. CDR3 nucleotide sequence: TGTGCCAGCAGCTCCCGGACAGGGGGCTCCTACGAGCAGTACTTC.

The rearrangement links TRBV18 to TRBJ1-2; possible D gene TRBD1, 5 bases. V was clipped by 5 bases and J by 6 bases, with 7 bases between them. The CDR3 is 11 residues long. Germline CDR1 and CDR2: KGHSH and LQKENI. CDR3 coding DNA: TGTGCCAGCTCAGCGGGGGATGGCTACACCTTC. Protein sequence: CASSAGDGYTF.

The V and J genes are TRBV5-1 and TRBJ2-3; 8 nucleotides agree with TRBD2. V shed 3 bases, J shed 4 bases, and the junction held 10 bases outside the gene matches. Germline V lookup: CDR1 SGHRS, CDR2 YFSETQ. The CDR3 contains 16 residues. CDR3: CASSSLTAGDADTQYF. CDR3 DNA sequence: TGCGCCAGCAGCTCTTTAACAGCGGGGGATGCAGATACGCAGTATTTT. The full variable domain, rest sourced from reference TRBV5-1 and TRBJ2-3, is KAGVTQTPRYLIKTRGQQVTLSCSPISGHRSVSWYQQTPGQGLQFLFEYFSETQRNKGNFPGRFSGRQFSNSRSEMNVSTLELGDSALYLCASSSLTAGDADTQYFGPGTRLTVL.

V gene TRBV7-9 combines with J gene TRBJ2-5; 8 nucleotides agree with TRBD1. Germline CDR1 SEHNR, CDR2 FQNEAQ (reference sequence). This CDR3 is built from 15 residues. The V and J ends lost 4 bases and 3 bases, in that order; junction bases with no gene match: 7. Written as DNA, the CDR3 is TGTGCCAGCAGCTCGACAGGGGACCCTGAAGAGACCCAGTACTTC. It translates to CASSSTGDPEETQYF. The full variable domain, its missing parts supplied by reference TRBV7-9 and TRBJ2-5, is DTGVSQNPRHKITKRGQNVTFRCDPISEHNRLYWYRQTLGQGPEFLTYFQNEAQLEKSRLLSDRFSAERPKGSFSTLEIQRTEQGDSAMYLCASSSTGDPEETQYFGPGTRLLVL.

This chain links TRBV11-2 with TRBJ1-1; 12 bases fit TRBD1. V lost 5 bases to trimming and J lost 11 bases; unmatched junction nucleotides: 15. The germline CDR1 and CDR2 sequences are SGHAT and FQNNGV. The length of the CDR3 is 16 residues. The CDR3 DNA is TGTGCCAGCAGCCTAAACCCGGGACAGGGGGCTCGTGAGGCTTTCTTT. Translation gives CASSLNPGQGAREAFF.

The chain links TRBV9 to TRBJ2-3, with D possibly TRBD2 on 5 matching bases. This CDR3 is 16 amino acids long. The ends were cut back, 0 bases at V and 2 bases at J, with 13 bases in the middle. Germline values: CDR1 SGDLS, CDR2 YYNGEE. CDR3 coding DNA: TGTGCCAGCAGCGTAGGGAGCGGCTCTACCACAGATACGCAGTATTTT. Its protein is CASSVGSGSTTDTQYF.

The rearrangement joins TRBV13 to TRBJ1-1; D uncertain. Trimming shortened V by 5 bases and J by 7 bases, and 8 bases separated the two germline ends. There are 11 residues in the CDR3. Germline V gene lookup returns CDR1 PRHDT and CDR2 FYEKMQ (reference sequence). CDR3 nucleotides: TGTGCCAGCAGCGCCCAGGATGAAGCTTTCTTT. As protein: CASSAQDEAFF. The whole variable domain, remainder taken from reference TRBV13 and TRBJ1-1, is AAGVIQSPRHLIKEKRETATLKCYPIPRHDTVYWYQQGPGQDPQFLISFYEKMQSDKGSIPDRFSAQQFSDYHSELNMSSLELGDSALYFCASSAQDEAFFGQGTRLTVV.

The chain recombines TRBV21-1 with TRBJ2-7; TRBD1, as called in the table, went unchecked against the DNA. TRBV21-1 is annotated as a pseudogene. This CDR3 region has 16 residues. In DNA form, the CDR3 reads TGTGCCAGCAGCACCGACCAGGGACAGGGGGCCTACGAGCAGTACTTC. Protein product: CASSTDQGQGAYEQYF.

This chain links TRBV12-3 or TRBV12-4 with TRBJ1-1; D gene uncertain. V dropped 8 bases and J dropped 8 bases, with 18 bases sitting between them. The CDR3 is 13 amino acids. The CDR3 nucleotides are TGTGCCAGCTGCCCCGGGGTGCCGGGGGAAGCTTTCTTT. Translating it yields CASCPGVPGEAFF.

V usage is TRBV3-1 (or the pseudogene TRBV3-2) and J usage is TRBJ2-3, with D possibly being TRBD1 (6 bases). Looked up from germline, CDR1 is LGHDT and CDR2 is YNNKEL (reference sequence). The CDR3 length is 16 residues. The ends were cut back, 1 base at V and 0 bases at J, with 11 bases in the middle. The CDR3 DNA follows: TGTGCCAGCAGCCAAGTTGAGGGGACAAGCACAGATACGCAGTATTTT. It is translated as CASSQVEGTSTDTQYF.